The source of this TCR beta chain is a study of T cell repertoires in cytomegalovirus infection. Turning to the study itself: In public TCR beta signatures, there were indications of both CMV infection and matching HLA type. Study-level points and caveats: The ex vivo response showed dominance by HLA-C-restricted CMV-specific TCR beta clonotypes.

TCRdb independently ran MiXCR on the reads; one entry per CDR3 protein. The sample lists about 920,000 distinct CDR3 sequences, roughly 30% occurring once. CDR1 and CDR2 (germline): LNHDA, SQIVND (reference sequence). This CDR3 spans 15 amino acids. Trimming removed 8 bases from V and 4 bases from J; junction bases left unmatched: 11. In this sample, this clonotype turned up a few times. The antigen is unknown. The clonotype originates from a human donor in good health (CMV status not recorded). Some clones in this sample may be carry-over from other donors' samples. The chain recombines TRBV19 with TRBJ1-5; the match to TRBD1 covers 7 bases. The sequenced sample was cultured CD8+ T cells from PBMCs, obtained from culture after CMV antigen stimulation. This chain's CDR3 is CASQPTRGLNQPQHF. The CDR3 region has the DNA TGTGCCAGTCAACCGACAAGGGGGCTTAATCAGCCCCAGCATTTT.